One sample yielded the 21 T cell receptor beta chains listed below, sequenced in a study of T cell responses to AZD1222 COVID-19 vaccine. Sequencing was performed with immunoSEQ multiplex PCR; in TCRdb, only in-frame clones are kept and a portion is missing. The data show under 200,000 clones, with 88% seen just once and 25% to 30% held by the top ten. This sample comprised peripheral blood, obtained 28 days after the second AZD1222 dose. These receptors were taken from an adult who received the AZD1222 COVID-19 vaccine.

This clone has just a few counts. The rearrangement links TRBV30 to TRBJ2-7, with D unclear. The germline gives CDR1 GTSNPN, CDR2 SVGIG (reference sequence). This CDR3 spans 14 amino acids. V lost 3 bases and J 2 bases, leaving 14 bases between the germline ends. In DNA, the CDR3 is TGTGCCTGGAGCGGCTGGAGTGGGGCCTACGAGCAGTACTTC. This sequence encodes CAWSGWSGAYEQYF.

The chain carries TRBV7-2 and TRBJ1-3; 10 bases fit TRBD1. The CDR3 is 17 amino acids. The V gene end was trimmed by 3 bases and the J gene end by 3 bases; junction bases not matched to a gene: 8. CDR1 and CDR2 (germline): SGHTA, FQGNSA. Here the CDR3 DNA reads TGTGCCAGCAGCTTGGACACTGGACAGGGGGGTGGAAACACCATATATTTT. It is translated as CASSLDTGQGGGNTIYF.

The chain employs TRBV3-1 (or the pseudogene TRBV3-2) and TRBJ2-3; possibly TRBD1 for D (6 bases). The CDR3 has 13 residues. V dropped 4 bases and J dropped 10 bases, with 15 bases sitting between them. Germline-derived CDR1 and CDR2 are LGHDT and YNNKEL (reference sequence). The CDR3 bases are TGTGCCAGCAGCCCTGTCCGGACAGAGGCGCAGTATTTT. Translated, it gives CASSPVRTEAQYF.

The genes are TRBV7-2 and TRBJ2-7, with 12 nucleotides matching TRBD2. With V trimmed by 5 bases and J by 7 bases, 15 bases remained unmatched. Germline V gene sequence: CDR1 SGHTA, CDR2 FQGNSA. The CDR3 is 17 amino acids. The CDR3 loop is CASSTARLAGGPGEQYF. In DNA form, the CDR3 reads TGTGCCAGCAGCACCGCCCGGCTAGCGGGAGGGCCCGGGGAGCAGTACTTC.

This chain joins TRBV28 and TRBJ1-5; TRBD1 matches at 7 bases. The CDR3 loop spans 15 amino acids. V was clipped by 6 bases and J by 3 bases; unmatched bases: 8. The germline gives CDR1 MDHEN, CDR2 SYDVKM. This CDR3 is CASRPDRVINQPQHF. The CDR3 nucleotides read TGTGCCAGCAGACCTGACAGGGTTATCAATCAGCCCCAGCATTTT.

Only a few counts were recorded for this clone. CDR3 protein: CASSFPRGVMNTEAFF. CDR3 bases: TGTGCCAGCAGTTTCCCGCGGGGGGTGATGAACACTGAAGCTTTCTTT. The chain carries TRBV28 and TRBJ1-1; D possibly corresponds to TRBD1 (5 bases). Germline V gene data show CDR1 as MDHEN and CDR2 as SYDVKM. The CDR3 consists of 16 residues. Deletions cut 3 bases from V and 0 bases from J, with 14 bases between.

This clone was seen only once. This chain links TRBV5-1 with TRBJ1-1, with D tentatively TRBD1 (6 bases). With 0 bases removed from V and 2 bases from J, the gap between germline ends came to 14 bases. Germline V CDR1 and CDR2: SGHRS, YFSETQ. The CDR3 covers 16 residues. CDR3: CASSLADQGLNTEAFF. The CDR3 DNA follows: TGCGCCAGCAGCTTGGCCGATCAGGGGTTAAACACTGAAGCTTTCTTT.

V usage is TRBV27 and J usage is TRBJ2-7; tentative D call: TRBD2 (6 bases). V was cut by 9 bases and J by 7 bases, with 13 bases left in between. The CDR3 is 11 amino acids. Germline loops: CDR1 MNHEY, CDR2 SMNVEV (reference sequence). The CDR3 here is CASSNGGEQYF. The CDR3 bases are TGTGCCAGTTCCAACGGGGGTGAGCAGTACTTC.

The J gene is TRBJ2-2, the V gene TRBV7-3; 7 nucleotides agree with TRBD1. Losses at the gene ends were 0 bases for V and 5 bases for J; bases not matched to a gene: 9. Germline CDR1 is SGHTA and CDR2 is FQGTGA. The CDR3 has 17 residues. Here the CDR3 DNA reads TGTGCCAGCAGCTTAACGATGGAGGACAGGAAGACCGGGGAGCTGTTTTTT. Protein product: CASSLTMEDRKTGELFF. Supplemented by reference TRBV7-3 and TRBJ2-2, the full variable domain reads GAGVSQTPSNKVTEKGKYVELRCDPISGHTALYWYRQSLGQGPEFLIYFQGTGAADDSGLPNDRFFAVRPEGSVSTLKIQRTERGDSAVYLCASSLTMEDRKTGELFFGEGSRLTVL.

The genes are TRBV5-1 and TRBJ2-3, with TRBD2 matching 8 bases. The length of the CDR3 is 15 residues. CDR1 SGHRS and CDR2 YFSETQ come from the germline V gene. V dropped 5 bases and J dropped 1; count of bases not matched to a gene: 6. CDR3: CASSLAGLGTDTQYF. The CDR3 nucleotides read TGCGCCAGCAGTTTAGCGGGGTTGGGCACAGATACGCAGTATTTT.

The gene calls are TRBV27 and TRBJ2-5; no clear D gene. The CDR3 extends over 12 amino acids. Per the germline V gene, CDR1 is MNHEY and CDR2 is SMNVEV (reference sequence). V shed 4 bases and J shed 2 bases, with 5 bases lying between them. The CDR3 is CASSYGQETQYF. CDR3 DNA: TGTGCCAGCAGTTACGGACAAGAGACCCAGTACTTC.

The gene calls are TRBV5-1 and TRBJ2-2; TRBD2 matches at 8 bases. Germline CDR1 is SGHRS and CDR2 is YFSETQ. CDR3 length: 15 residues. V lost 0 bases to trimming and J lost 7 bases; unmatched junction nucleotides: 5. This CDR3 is CASSLGQREFGELFF. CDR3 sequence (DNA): TGCGCCAGCAGCTTGGGGCAGCGGGAGTTCGGGGAGCTGTTTTTT.

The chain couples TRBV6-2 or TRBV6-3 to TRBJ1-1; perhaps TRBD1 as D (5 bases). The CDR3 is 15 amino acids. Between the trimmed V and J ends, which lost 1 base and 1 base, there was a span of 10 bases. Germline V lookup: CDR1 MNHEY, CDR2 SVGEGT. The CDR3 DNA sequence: TGTGCCAGCAGTTACTTGGCAGGGCCGAACACTGAAGCTTTCTTT. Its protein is CASSYLAGPNTEAFF.

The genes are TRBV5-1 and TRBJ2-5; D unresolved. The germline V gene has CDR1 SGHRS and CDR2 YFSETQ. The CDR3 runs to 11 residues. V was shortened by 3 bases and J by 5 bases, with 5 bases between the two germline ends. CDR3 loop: CASSSGETQYF. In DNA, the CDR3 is TGCGCCAGCAGCTCTGGGGAGACCCAGTACTTC. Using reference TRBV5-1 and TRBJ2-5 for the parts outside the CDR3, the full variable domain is KAGVTQTPRYLIKTRGQQVTLSCSPISGHRSVSWYQQTPGQGLQFLFEYFSETQRNKGNFPGRFSGRQFSNSRSEMNVSTLELGDSALYLCASSSGETQYFGPGTRLLVL.

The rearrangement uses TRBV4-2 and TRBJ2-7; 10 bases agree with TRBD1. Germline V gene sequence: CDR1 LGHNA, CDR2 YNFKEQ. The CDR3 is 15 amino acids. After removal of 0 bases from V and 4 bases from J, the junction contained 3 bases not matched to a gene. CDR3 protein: CASSQETGGFYEQYF. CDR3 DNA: TGTGCCAGCAGCCAAGAGACAGGGGGCTTTTACGAGCAGTACTTC.

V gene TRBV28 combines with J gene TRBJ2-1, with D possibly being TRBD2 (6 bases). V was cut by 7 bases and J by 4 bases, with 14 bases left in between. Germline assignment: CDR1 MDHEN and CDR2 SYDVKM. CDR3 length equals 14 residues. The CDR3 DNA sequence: TGTGCCAGCATCCCCGGGAGTAAATACAATGAGCAGTTCTTC. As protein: CASIPGSKYNEQFF. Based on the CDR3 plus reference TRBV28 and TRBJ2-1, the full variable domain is DVKVTQSSRYLVKRTGEKVFLECVQDMDHENMFWYRQDPGLGLRLIYFSYDVKMKEKGDIPEGYSVSREKKERFSLILESASTNQTSMYLCASIPGSKYNEQFFGPGTRLTVL.

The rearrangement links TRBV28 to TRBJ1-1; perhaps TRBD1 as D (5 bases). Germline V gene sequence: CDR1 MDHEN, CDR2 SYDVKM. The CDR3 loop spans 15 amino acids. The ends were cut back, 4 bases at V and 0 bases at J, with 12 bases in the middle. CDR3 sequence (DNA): TGTGCCAGCAGTTCCCTCCCAGGGTTGAACACTGAAGCTTTCTTT. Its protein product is CASSSLPGLNTEAFF.

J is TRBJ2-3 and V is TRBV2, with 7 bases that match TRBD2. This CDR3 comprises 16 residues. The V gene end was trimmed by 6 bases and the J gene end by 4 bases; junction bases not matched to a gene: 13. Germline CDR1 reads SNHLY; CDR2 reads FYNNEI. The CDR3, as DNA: TGTGCCAGCAGCCTTACCCTAGGGGCGGGAGCAGATACGCAGTATTTT. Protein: CASSLTLGAGADTQYF.

The CDR3 is CASSFGGGVGTEAFF. In nucleotides, the CDR3 is TGTGCCAGCAGCTTTGGAGGGGGAGTGGGCACTGAAGCTTTCTTT. The V gene is TRBV7-9, the J gene TRBJ1-1; TRBD1 might be the D (6 bases). V shed 3 bases and J shed 4 bases, with 15 bases lying between them. This CDR3 contains 15 residues. Germline assignment: CDR1 SEHNR and CDR2 FQNEAQ (reference sequence).

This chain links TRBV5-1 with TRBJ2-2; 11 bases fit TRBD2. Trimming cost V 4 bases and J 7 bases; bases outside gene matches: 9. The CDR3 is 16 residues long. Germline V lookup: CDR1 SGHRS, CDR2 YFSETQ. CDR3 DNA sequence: TGCGCCAGCAGCGTGACTAGCGGGATAATGGGCGGGGAGCTGTTTTTT. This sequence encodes CASSVTSGIMGGELFF.

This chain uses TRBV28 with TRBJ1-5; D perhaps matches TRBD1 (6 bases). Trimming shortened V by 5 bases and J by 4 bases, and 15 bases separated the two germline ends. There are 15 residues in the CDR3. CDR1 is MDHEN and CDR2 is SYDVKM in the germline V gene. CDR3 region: CASSNLGTSNQPQHF. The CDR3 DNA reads TGTGCCAGCAGTAACTTGGGGACATCTAATCAGCCCCAGCATTTT.